The sequence of this TCR beta chain was determined in a study of Ad26.COV2.S vaccination and SARS-CoV-2 variants. Study information: Ad26.COV2.S was injected intramuscularly once or twice, 56 days apart. Study-wide points: It was vaccine recipients, not placebo recipients, who had the higher spike-specific TCR breadth. Breadth, reportedly substantial, characterized the spike-specific CD8+ and CD4+ T cell responses after vaccination.

The germline CDR1 and CDR2 sequences are SGHTA and FQGNSA. Deletions cut 2 bases from V and 7 bases from J, with 6 bases between. This CDR3 is 11 amino acids long. Sequencing was performed with immunoSEQ multiplex PCR; in TCRdb, only in-frame clones are kept and a portion is missing. The table has a few hundred thousand clones, roughly 84% seen once; the top ten hold more than 3%. Comment on this clone: Its antigen is not identified.

Regarding treatment: roughly 19 received Ad26.COV2.S at low or high dose, single or two shots; about 5 received placebo; per-sample allocation not given. Specimen acquisition occurred on day 63 following the initial vaccine or placebo injection. Here the sequenced sample was peripheral blood, taken in a trial of Ad26.COV2.S vaccine versus placebo. The chain joins TRBV7-2 to TRBJ2-7; D unresolved. The TCR was taken from a person aged 18-60 years who received the Ad26.COV2.S COVID-19 vaccine or a placebo. The CDR3 DNA is TGTGCCAGCAGCTTAAGAGTGGAGCAGTACTTC. Residues: CASSLRVEQYF.